This T cell receptor (beta chain) originates from a study of T cell changes during pregnancy in multiple sclerosis. Generated by immunoSEQ multiplex PCR, the TCRdb table keeps only in-frame clones and is missing some. This table has some 70,000 clones, 90% appearing once. There are 20 residues in the CDR3. V lost 3 bases, J lost 6 bases, and 21 bases stayed unmatched. The TCR sequence derives from a female donor with multiple sclerosis, enrolled in a pregnancy study. This material consisted of peripheral blood, taken in the third trimester of pregnancy. This chain uses TRBV6-7 with TRBJ2-2; 8 bases align to TRBD2. TRBV6-7 is placed among ORFs of uncertain function. In nucleotides, the CDR3 is TGTGCCAGCAGTTATGGGCGGGGGGCCTTTCCCGACCTCAAGTCCGGGGAGCTGTTTTTT. Protein sequence: CASSYGRGAFPDLKSGELFF.